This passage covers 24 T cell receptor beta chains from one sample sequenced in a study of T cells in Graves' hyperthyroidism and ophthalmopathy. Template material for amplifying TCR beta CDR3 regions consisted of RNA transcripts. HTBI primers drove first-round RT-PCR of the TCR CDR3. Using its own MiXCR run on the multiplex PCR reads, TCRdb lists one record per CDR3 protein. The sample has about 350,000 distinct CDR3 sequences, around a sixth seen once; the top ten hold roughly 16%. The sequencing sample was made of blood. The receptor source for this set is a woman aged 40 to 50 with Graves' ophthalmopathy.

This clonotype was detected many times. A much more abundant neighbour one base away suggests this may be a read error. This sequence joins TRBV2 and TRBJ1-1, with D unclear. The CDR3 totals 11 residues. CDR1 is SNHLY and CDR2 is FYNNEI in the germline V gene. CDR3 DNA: TGTGCCAGCAGCGTCCCGGAACGAAGCGCGTTT. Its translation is CASSVPERSAF. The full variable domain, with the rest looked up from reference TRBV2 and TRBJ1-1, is EPEVTQTPSHQVTQMGQEVILRCVPISNHLYFYWYRQILGQKVEFLVSFYNNEISEKSEIFDDQFSVERPDGSNFTLKIRSTKLEDSAMYFCASSVPERSAFGQGTRLTVV.

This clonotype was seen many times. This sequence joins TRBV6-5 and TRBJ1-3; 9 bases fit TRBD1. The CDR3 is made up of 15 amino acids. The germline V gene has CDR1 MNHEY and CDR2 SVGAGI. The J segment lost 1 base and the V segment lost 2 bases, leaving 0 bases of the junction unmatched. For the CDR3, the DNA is TGTGCCAGCAGTTACGGGACAGGGTCTGGAAACACCATATATTTT. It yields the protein CASSYGTGSGNTIYF.

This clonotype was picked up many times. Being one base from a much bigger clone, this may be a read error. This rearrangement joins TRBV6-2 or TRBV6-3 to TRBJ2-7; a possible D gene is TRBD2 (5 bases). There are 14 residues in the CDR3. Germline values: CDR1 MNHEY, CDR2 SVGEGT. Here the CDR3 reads CASSETTQFYGQYF. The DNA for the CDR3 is TGTGCCAGCAGCGAGACTACCCAATTCTACGGGCAGTACTTC.

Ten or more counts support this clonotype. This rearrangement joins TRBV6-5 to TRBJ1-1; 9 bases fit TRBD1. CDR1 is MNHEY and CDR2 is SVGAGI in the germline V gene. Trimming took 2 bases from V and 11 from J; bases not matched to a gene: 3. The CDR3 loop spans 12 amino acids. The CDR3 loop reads CASSYRTGVAFF. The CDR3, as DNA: TGTGCCAGCAGTTACAGGACAGGGGTGGCTTTCTTT.

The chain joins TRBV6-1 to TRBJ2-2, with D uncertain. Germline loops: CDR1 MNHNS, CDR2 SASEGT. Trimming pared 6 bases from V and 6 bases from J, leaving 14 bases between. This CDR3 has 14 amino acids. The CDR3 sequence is CASRALRQPGELFF. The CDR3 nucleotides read TGTGCCAGCAGAGCCTTACGGCAGCCCGGGGAGCTGTTTTTT.

This chain's CDR3 is CASRPGGAAGELFF. CDR3 in DNA: TGTGCCAGCAGACCAGGGGGGGCCGCCGGGGAGCTGTTTTTT. The gene calls are TRBV7-2 and TRBJ2-2; the D call may be TRBD1 or TRBD2 (7 bases each). Trimming stripped 6 bases from V and 6 bases from J, with 14 bases between. The V gene's germline CDR1 is SGHTA and CDR2 FQGNSA. CDR3 length equals 14 residues.

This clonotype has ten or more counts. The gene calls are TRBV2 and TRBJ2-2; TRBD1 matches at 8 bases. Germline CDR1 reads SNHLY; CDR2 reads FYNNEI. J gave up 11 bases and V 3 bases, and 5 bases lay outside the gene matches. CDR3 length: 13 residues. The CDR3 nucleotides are TGTGCCAGCAGTGAGGGACAGGACTTAGAGCTGTTTTTT. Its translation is CASSEGQDLELFF.

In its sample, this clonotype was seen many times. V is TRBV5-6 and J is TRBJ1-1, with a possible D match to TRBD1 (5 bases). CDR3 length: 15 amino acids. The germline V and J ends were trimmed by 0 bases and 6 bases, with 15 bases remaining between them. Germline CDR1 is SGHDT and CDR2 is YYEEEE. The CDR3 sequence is CASSLDREGKAEAFF. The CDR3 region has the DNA TGTGCCAGCAGCTTGGACCGGGAGGGGAAGGCTGAAGCTTTCTTT.

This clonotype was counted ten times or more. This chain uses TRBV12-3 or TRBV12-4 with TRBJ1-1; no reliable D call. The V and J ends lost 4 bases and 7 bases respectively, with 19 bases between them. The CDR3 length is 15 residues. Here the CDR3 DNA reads TGTGCCAGCAGTTGGGAGGGAGGGCGTCAAGGTGAAGCTTTCTTT. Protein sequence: CASSWEGGRQGEAFF.

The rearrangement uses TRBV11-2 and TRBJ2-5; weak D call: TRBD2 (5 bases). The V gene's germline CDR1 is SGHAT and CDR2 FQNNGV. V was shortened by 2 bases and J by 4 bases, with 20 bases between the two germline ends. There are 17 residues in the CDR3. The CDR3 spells CASSLTPGWWRAETQYF. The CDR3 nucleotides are TGTGCCAGCAGCTTAACCCCGGGGTGGTGGAGAGCAGAGACCCAGTACTTC. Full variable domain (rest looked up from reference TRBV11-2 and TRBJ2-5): EAGVAQSPRYKIIEKRQSVAFWCNPISGHATLYWYQQILGQGPKLLIQFQNNGVVDDSQLPKDRFSAERLKGVDSTLKIQPAKLEDSAVYLCASSLTPGWWRAETQYFGPGTRLLVL.

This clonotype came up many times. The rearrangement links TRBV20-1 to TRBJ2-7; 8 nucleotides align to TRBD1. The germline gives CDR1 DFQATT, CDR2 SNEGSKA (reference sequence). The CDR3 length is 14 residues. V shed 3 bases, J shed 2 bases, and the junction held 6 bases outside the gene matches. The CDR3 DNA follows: TGCAGTGCTAGTGGGGACAGGATGACCTACGAGCAGTACTTC. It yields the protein CSASGDRMTYEQYF.

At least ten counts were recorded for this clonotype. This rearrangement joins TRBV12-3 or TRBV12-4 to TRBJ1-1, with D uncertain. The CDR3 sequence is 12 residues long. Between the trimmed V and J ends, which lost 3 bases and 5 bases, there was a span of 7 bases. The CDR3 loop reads CASSFFETEAFF. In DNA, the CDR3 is TGTGCCAGCAGTTTTTTCGAGACTGAAGCTTTCTTT.

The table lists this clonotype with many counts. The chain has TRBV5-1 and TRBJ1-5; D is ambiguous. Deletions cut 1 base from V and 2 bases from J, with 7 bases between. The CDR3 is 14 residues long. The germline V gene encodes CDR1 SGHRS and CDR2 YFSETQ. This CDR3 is CASSLRSGNQPQHF. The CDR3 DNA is TGCGCCAGCAGCTTGCGGTCAGGCAATCAGCCCCAGCATTTT.

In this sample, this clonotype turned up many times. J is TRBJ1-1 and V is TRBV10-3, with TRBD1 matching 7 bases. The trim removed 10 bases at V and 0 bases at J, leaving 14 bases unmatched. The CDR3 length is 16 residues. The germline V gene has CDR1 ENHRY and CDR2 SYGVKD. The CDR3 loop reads CATARTGGTVNTEAFF. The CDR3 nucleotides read TGTGCCACCGCTCGGACAGGCGGAACCGTGAACACTGAAGCTTTCTTT.

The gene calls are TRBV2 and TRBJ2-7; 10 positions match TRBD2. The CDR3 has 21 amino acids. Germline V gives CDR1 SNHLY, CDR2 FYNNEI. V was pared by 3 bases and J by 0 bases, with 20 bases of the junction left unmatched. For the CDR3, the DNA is TGTGCCAGCAGTGAGCCCGACCGACTAGCGGGTCGGAATCCAAGCTCCTACGAGCAGTACTTC. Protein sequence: CASSEPDRLAGRNPSSYEQYF.

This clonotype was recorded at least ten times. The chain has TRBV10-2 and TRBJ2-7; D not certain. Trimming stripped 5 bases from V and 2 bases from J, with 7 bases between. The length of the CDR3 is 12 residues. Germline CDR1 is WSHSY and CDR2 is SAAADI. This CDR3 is CASSITAYEQYF. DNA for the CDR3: TGCGCCAGCAGTATAACTGCCTACGAGCAGTACTTC.

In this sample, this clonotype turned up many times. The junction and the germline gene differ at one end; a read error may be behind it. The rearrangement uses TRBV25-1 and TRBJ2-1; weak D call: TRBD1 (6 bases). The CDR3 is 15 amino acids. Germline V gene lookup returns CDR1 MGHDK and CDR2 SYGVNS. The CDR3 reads CASGGRKSSYNGQFF. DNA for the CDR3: TGTGCCAGCGGGGGCCGGAAGAGCTCCTACAATGGGCAGTTCTTC.

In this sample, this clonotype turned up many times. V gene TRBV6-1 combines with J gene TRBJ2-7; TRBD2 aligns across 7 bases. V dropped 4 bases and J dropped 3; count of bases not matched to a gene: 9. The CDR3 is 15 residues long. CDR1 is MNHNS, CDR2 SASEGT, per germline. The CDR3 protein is CASSGSGREVYEQYF. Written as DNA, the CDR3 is TGTGCCAGCAGTGGATCAGGGAGGGAAGTCTACGAGCAGTACTTC.

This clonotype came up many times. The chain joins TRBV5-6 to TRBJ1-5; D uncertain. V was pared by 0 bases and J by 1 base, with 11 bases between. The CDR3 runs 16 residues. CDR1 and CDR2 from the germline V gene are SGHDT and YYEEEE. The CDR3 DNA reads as TGTGCCAGCAGCTTGGGTGCCGGAGCGAGCAATCAGCCCCAGCATTTT. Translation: CASSLGAGASNQPQHF.

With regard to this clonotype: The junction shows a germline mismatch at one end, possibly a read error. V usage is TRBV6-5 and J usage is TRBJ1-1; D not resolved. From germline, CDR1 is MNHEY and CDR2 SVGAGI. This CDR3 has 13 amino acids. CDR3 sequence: CASSCGVYTEAYF. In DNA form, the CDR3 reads TGTGCCAGCAGTTGCGGAGTGTACACTGAAGCTTACTTT.

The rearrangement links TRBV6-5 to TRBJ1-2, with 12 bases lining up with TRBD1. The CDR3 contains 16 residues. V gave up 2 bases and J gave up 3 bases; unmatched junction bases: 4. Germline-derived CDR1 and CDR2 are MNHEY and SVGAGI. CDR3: CASSYTGQGADYGYTF. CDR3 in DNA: TGTGCCAGCAGTTACACGGGACAGGGGGCTGACTATGGCTACACCTTC.

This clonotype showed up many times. CDR3 in amino acids: CASRQTGILSYEQYF. The CDR3 DNA is TGTGCCAGCAGACAAACAGGTATCCTCTCCTACGAGCAGTACTTC. The V and J genes are TRBV6-1 and TRBJ2-7, with a possible D match to TRBD1 (5 bases). The CDR3 totals 15 residues. Germline loops: CDR1 MNHNS, CDR2 SASEGT. V lost 6 bases and J 0 bases, leaving 15 bases between the germline ends.

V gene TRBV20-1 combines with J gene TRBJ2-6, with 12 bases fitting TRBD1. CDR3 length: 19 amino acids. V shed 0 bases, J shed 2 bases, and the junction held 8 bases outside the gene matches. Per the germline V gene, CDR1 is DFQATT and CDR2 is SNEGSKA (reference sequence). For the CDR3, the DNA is TGCAGTGCTAGAGACCCCCGGGGACAGGGGGCTACTGGGGCCAACGTCCTGACTTTC. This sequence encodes CSARDPRGQGATGANVLTF.

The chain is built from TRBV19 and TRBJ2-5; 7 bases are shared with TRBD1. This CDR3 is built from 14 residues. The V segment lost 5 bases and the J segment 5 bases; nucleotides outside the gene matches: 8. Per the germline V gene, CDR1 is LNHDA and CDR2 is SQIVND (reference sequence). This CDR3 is CASSPGSRGETQYF. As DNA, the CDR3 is TGTGCCAGTAGTCCGGGATCCAGGGGGGAGACCCAGTACTTC.